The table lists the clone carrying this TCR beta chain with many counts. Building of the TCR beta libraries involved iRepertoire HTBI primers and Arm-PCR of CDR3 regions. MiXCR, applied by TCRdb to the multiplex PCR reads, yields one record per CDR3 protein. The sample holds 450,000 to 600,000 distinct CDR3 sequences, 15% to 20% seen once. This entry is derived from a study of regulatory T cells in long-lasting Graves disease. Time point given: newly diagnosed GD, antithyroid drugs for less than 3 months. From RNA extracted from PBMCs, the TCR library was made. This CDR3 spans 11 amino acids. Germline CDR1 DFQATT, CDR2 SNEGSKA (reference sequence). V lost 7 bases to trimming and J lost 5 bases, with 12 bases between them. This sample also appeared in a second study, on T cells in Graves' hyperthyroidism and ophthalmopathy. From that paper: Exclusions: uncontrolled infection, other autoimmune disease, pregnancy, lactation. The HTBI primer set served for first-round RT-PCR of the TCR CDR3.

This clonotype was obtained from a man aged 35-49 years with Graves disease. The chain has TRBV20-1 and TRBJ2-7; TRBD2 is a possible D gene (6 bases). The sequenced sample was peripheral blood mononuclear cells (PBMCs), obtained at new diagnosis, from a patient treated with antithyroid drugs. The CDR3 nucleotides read TGCAGTGTGGAGGGGATCGACGAGCAGTACTTC. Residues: CSVEGIDEQYF.